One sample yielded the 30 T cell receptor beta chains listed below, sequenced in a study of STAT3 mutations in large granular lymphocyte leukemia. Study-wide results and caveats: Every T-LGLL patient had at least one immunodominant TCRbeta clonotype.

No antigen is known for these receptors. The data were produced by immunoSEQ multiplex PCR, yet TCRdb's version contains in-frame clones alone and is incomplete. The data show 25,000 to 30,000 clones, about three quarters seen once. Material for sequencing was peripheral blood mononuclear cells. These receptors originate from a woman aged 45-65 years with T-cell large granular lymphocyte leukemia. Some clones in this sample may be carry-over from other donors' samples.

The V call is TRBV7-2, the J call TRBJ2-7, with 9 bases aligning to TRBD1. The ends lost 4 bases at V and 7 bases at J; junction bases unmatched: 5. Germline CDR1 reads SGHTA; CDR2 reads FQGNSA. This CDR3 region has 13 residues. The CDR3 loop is CASSYRGPKEQYF. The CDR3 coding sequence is TGTGCCAGCAGCTACAGGGGGCCGAAGGAGCAGTACTTC.

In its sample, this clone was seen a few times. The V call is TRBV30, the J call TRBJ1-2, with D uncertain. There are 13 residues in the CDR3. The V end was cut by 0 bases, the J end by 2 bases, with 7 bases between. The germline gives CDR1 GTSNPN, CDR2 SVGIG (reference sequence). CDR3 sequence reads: CAWSVSRNYGYTF. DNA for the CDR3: TGTGCCTGGAGTGTATCACGAAACTATGGCTACACCTTC.

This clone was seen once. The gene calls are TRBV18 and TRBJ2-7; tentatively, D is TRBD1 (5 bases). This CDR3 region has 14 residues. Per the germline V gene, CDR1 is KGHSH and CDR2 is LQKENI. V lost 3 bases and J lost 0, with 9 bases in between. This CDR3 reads CASSPHRTSYEQYF. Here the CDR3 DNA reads TGTGCCAGCTCACCCCACAGGACCTCCTACGAGCAGTACTTC.

CDR3 bases: TGCGCCAGCAGCTTGGGACAGGCCGAAGAGACCCAGTACTTC. Translation: CASSLGQAEETQYF. The V gene is TRBV5-1, the J gene TRBJ2-5; maybe TRBD1 (6 bases). The CDR3 covers 14 residues. V was clipped by 0 bases and J by 3 bases, with 9 bases between them. The germline CDR1 and CDR2 sequences are SGHRS and YFSETQ. Supplemented by reference TRBV5-1 and TRBJ2-5, the full variable domain reads KAGVTQTPRYLIKTRGQQVTLSCSPISGHRSVSWYQQTPGQGLQFLFEYFSETQRNKGNFPGRFSGRQFSNSRSEMNVSTLELGDSALYLCASSLGQAEETQYFGPGTRLLVL.

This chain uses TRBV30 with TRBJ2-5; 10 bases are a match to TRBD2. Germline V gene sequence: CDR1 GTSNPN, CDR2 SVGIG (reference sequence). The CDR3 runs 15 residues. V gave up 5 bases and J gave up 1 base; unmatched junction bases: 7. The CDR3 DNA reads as TGTGCCTGGTCGCTAGCGGGAGCCCCCCAAGAGACCCAGTACTTC. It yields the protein CAWSLAGAPQETQYF.

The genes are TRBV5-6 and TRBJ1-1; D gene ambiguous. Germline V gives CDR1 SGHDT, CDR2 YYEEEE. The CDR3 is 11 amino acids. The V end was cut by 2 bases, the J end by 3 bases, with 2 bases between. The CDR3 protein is CASSFYTEAFF. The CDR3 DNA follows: TGTGCCAGCAGCTTCTACACTGAAGCTTTCTTT.

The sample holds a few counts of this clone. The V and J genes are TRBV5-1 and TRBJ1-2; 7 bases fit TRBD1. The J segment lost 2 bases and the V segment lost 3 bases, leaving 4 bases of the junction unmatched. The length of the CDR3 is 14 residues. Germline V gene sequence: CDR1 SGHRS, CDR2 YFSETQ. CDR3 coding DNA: TGCGCCAGCAGCTCCGGGACAGCAAACTATGGCTACACCTTC. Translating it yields CASSSGTANYGYTF.

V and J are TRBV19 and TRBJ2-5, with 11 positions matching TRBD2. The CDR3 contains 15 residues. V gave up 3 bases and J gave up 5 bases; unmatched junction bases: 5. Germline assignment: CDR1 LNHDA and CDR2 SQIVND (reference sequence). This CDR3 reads CASSISGRAVETQYF. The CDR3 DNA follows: TGTGCCAGTAGTATTAGCGGGAGGGCCGTGGAGACCCAGTACTTC.

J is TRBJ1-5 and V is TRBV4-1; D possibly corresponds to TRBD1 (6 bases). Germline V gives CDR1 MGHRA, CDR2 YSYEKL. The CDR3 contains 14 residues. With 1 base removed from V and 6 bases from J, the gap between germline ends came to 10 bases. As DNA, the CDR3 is TGCGCCAGCAGCCAAGGGACAGCCGGTCAGCCCCAGCATTTT. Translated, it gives CASSQGTAGQPQHF.

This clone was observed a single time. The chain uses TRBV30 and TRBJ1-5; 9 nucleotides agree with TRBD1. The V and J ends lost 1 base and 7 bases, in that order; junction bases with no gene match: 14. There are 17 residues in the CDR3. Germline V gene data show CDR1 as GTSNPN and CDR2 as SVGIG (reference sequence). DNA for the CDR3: TGTGCCTGGAGTGATAGGTCCGGGACAGGGTCGAGACAGCCCCAGCATTTT. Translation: CAWSDRSGTGSRQPQHF.

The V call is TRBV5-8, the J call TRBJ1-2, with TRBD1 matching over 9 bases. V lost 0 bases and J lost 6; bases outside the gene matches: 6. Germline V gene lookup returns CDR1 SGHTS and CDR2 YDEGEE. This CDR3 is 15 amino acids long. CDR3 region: CASSLVRTGVHGYTF. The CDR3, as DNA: TGTGCCAGCAGCTTGGTTCGGACAGGGGTTCATGGCTACACCTTC.

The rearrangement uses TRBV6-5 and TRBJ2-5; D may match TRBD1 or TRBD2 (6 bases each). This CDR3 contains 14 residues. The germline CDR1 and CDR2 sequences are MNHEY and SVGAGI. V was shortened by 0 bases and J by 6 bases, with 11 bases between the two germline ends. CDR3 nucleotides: TGTGCCAGCAGTTACTCTCCCGGGGGCCAGACCCAGTACTTC. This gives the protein CASSYSPGGQTQYF.

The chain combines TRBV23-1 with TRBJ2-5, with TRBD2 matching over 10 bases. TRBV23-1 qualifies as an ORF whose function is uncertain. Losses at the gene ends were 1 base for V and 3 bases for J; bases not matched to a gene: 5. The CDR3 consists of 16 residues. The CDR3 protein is CASSQLASGSKETQYF. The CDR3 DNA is TGCGCCAGCAGTCAATTGGCTAGCGGGAGTAAAGAGACCCAGTACTTC.

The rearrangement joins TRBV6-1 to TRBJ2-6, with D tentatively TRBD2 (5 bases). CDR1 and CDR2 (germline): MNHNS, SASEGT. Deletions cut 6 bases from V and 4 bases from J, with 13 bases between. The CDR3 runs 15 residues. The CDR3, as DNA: TGTGCCAGCAGGTCTGAGGGTTCCGGGGCCAACGTCCTGACTTTC. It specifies CASRSEGSGANVLTF.

The CDR3 sequence: CASSLGQSTEAFF. The CDR3 DNA reads TGTGCCAGCAGCTTGGGACAGTCCACTGAAGCTTTCTTT. The chain combines TRBV5-5 with TRBJ1-1; perhaps TRBD1 as D (5 bases). Looked up from germline, CDR1 is SGHKS and CDR2 is YYEKEE (reference sequence). Trimming took off 0 bases at V and 4 bases at J, with 7 bases between the two ends. CDR3 size: 13 residues. Complete variable domain (other parts from reference TRBV5-5 and TRBJ1-1): DAGVTQSPTHLIKTRGQQVTLRCSPISGHKSVSWYQQVLGQGPQFIFQYYEKEERGRGNFPDRFSARQFPNYSSELNVNALLLGDSALYLCASSLGQSTEAFFGQGTRLTVV.

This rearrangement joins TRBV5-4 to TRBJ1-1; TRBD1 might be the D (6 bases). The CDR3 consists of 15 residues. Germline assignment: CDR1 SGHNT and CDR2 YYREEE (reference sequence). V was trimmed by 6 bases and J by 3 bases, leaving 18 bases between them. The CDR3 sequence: CASNPRGGSDTEAFF. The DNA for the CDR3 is TGTGCCAGCAACCCACGAGGGGGATCGGACACTGAAGCTTTCTTT. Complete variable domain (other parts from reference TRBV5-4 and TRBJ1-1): ETGVTQSPTHLIKTRGQQVTLRCSSQSGHNTVSWYQQALGQGPQFIFQYYREEENGRGNFPPRFSGLQFPNYSSELNVNALELDDSALYLCASNPRGGSDTEAFFGQGTRLTVV.

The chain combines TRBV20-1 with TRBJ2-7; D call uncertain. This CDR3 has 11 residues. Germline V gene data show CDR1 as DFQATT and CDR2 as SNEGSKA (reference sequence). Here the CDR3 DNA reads TGCACCGGGCCTATTAACTACGAGCAGTACTTC. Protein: CTGPINYEQYF.

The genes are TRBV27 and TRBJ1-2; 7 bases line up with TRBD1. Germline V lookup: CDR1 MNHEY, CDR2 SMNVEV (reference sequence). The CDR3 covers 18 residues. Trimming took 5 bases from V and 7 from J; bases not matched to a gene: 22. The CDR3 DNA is TGTGCCAGCAGTCCCCTCCGGGACAGCGTACGTTTTCCCATTGGCTACACCTTC. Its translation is CASSPLRDSVRFPIGYTF.

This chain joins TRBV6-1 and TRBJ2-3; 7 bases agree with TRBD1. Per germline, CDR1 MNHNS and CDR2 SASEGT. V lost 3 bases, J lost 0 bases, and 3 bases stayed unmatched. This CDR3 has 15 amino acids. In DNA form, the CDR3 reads TGTGCCAGCAGTGACCTGACAGGGAGCACAGATACGCAGTATTTT. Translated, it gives CASSDLTGSTDTQYF.

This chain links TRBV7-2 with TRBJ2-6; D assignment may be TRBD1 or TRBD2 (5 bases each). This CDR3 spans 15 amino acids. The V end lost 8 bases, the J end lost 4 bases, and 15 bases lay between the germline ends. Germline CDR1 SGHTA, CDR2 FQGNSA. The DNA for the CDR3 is TGTGCCAGCGGCGGTGGGGGTGCGGGGGCCAACGTCCTGACTTTC. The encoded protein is CASGGGGAGANVLTF.

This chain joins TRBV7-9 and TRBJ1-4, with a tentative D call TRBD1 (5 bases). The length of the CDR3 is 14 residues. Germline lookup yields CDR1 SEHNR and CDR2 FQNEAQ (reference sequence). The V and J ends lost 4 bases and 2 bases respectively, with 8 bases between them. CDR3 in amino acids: CASSSRDTNEKLFF. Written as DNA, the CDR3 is TGTGCCAGCAGCTCCCGGGACACTAATGAAAAACTGTTTTTT. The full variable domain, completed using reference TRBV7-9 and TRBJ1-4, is DTGVSQNPRHKITKRGQNVTFRCDPISEHNRLYWYRQTLGQGPEFLTYFQNEAQLEKSRLLSDRFSAERPKGSFSTLEIQRTEQGDSAMYLCASSSRDTNEKLFFGSGTQLSVL.

CDR3 protein: CASRWTDHYGYTF. The CDR3 nucleotides are TGCGCCAGCAGGTGGACAGACCACTATGGCTACACCTTC. J is TRBJ1-2 and V is TRBV5-1, with D perhaps matching TRBD1 (6 bases). The germline V gene has CDR1 SGHRS and CDR2 YFSETQ. Between the trimmed V and J ends, which lost 5 bases and 3 bases, there was a span of 11 bases. CDR3 length: 13 amino acids.

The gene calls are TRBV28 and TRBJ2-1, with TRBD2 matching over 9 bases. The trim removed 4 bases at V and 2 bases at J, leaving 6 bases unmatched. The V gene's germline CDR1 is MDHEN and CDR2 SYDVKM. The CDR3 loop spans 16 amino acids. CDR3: CASSSAASGAYNEQFF. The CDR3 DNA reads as TGTGCCAGCAGTTCCGCGGCTAGCGGGGCCTACAATGAGCAGTTCTTC.

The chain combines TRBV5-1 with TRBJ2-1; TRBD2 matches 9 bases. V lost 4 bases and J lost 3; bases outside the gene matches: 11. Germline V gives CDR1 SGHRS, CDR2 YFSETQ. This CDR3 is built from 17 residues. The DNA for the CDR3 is TGCGCCAGCAGCCCCTCCTTAGCGGGAGAGGACTACAATGAGCAGTTCTTC. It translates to CASSPSLAGEDYNEQFF. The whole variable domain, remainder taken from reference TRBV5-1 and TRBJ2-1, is KAGVTQTPRYLIKTRGQQVTLSCSPISGHRSVSWYQQTPGQGLQFLFEYFSETQRNKGNFPGRFSGRQFSNSRSEMNVSTLELGDSALYLCASSPSLAGEDYNEQFFGPGTRLTVL.

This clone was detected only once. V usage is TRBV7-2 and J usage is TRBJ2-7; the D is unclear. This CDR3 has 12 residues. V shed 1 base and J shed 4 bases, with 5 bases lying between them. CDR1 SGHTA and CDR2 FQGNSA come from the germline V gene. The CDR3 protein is CASSLVLYEQYF. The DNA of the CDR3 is TGTGCCAGCAGCTTAGTTCTGTACGAGCAGTACTTC.

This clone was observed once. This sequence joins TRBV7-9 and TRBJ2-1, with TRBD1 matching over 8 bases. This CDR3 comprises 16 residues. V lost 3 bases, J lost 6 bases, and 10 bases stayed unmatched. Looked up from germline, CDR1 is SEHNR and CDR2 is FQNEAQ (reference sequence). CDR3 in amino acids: CASSLGKGTGSNEQFF. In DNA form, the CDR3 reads TGTGCCAGCAGCTTGGGGAAGGGGACAGGCTCCAATGAGCAGTTCTTC.

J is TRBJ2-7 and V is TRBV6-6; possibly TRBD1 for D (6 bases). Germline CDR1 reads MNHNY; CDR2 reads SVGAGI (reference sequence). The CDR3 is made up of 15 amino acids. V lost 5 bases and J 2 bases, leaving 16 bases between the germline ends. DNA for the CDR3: TGTGCCAGCAGTGGTACAGGGTCGCCGACCTACGAGCAGTACTTC. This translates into CASSGTGSPTYEQYF.

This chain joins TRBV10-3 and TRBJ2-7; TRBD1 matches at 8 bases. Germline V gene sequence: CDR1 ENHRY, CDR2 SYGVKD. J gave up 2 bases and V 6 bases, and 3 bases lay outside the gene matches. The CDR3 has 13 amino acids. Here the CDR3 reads CAIRTGATYEQYF. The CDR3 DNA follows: TGTGCCATCAGGACAGGGGCAACCTACGAGCAGTACTTC.

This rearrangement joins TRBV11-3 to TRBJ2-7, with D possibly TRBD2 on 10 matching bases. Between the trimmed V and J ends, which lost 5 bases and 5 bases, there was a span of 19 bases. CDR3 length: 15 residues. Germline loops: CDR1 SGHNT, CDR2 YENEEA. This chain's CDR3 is CASSPGTGTSDEQYF. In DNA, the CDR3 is TGTGCCAGCAGCCCCGGGACAGGGACTAGCGACGAGCAGTACTTC.

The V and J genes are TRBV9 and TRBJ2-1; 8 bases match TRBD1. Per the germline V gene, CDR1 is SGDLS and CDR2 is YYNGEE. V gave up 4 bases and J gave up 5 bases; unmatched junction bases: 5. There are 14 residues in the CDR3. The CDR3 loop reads CASSRGQGNNEQFF. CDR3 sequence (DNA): TGTGCCAGCAGCCGCGGACAGGGTAACAATGAGCAGTTCTTC.